One and the same sample provided the 3 T cell receptor beta chains below, sequenced in a study of OX40 agonist ivuxolimab in advanced cancers. Libraries were made using the immunoSEQ multiplex PCR assay. This immuneACCESS table, as held by TCRdb, lists in-frame sequences with V and J called but not all clones. Of the missing ones, under half trace to an unresolved V gene in checked studies; the others have no known cause. The sample table shows about 60,000 clones, and less than 90% are seen once. The ten largest clones capture under 2.5% of the sample. This sample comprised CD4+ or CD8+ T cells sorted from blood, obtained in a trial of the OX40 agonist ivuxolimab. These receptors all come from an adult with an advanced solid tumor such as melanoma, head and neck, liver or kidney cancer.

A note on this clone: The identical CDR3 is also encoded by other nucleotide sequences in the sample. The gene calls are TRBV5-5 and TRBJ2-7, with D tentatively TRBD2 (5 bases). The V and J ends lost 0 bases and 3 bases respectively, with 7 bases between them. This CDR3 region has 13 residues. Germline CDR1 is SGHKS and CDR2 is YYEKEE (reference sequence). For the CDR3, the DNA is TGTGCCAGCAGCTTGGCCCGGGACTACGAGCAGTACTTC. It yields the protein CASSLARDYEQYF.

The chain uses TRBV2 and TRBJ2-3, with 8 bases matching TRBD1. The CDR3 consists of 15 residues. Germline V gene sequence: CDR1 SNHLY, CDR2 FYNNEI. The trim removed 6 bases at V and 0 bases at J, leaving 5 bases unmatched. This chain's CDR3 is CASSQRTGSTDTQYF. CDR3 nucleotides: TGTGCCAGCAGCCAGAGGACAGGGAGCACAGATACGCAGTATTTT.

A few counts support this clone. This chain joins TRBV7-3 and TRBJ1-2, with unresolved D. This CDR3 has 13 residues. The V gene lost 5 bases and the J gene lost 4 bases, with 11 bases spanning the gap. Germline loops: CDR1 SGHTA, CDR2 FQGTGA. As DNA, the CDR3 is TGTGCCAGCAGCCACGAAATCGGCTATGGCTACACCTTC. Translating it yields CASSHEIGYGYTF. The entire variable domain, with the rest obtained from reference TRBV7-3 and TRBJ1-2, is as follows: GAGVSQTPSNKVTEKGKYVELRCDPISGHTALYWYRQSLGQGPEFLIYFQGTGAADDSGLPNDRFFAVRPEGSVSTLKIQRTERGDSAVYLCASSHEIGYGYTFGSGTRLTVV.